The source of this TCR beta chain is a study of T cells in Graves' hyperthyroidism and ophthalmopathy. TCR beta CDR3 regions were amplified from RNA transcripts. The HTBI primer set drove a first-round RT-PCR of the TCR CDR3. TCRdb passed the multiplex PCR reads through MiXCR, listing each CDR3 protein once. The sample contains approximately 690,000 distinct CDR3 sequences, approximately 15% of which appear only once. Study results and limitations: Ophthalmopathy could be told apart from stable hyperthyroidism with a 13 V-J model.

Regarding this clonotype: Antigen: not known. Possible read error: a much larger clone is one base away.

Germline CDR1 MNHEY, CDR2 SVGEGT. The ends lost 7 bases at V and 4 bases at J; junction bases unmatched: 4. The CDR3 consists of 14 residues. The chain has TRBV6-2 or TRBV6-3 and TRBJ2-3, with 11 bases aligning to TRBD2. The receptor was derived from a woman aged 45-65 years with Graves' ophthalmopathy. The source material was blood. In DNA form, the CDR3 reads TGTGCCAGCATTAGTAGCGGGAGGGCAGATACGCAGTATTTT. Translating gives CASISSGRADTQYF.